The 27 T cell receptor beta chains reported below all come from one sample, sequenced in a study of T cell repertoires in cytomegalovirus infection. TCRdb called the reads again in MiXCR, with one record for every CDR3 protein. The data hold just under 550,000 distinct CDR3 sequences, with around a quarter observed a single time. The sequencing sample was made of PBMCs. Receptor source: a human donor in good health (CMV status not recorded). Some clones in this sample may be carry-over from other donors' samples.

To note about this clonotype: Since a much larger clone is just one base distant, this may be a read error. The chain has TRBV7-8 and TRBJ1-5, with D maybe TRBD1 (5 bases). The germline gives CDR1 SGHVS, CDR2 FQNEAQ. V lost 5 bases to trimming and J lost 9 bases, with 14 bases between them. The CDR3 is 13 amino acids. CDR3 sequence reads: CASSLDQGPPQHF. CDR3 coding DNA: TGTGCCAGCAGCCTCGACCAGGGTCCGCCCCAGCATTTT.

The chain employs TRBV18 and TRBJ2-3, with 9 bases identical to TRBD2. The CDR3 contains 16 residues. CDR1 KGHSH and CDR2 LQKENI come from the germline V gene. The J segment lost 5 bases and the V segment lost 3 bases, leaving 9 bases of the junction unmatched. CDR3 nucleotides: TGTGCCAGCTCACCCGGGTTAGCGGGAGACGGAGATACGCAGTATTTT. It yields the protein CASSPGLAGDGDTQYF.

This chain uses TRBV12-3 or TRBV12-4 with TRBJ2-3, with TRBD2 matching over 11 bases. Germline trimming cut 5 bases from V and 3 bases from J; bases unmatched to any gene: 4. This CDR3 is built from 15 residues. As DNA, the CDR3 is TGTGCCAGCAGTACTAGCGGGAGATGGACAGATACGCAGTATTTT. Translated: CASSTSGRWTDTQYF.

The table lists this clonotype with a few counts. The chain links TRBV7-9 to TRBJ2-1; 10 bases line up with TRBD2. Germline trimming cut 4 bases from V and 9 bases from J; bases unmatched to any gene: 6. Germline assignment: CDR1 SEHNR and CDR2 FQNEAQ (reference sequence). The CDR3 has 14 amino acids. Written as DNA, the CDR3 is TGTGCCAGCAGCTCCAGCGGGAGGGCGTTTGAGCAGTTCTTC. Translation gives CASSSSGRAFEQFF.

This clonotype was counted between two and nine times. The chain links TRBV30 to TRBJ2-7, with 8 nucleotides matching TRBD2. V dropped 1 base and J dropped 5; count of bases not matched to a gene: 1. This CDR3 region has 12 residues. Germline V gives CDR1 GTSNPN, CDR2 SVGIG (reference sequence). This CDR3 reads CAWSAGGDEQYF. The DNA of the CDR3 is TGTGCCTGGAGTGCCGGGGGGGACGAGCAGTACTTC.

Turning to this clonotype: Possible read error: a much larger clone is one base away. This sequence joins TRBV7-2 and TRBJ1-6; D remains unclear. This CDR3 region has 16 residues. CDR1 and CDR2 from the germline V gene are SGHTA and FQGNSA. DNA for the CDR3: TGTGCCAGCATCGCGGACCGGAGCTCCTATAATTCACCCCTCCTCTTT. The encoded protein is CASIADRSSYNSPLLF.

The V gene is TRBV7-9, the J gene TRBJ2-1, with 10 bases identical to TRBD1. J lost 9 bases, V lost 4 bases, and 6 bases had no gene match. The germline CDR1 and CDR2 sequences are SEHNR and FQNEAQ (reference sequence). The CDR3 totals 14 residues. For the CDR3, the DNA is TGTGCCAGCAGCTCTTCTTGGGACAGGGGTGAGCAGTTCTTC. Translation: CASSSSWDRGEQFF.

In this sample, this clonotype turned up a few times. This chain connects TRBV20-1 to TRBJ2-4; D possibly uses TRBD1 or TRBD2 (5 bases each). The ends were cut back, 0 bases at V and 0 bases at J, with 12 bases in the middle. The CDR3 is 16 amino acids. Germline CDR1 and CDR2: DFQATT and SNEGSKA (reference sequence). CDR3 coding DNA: TGCAGTGCTAGAGATCTGGGGGACCTAGCCAAAAACATTCAGTACTTC. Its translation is CSARDLGDLAKNIQYF.

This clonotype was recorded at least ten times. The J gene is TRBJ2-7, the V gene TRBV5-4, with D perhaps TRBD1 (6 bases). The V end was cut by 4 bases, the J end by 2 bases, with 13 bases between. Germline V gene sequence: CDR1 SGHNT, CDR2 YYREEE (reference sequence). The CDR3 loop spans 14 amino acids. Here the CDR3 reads CASSPGQGAYEQYV. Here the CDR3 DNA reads TGTGCCAGCAGCCCGGGACAAGGAGCCTACGAGCAGTACGTC.

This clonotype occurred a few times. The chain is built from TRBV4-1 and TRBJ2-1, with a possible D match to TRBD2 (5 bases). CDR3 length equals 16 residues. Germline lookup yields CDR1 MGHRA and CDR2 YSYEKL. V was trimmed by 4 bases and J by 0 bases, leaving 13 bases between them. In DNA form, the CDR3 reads TGCGCCAGCAGCCTCCCGAGGGCAAACTCCTACAATGAGCAGTTCTTC. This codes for CASSLPRANSYNEQFF.

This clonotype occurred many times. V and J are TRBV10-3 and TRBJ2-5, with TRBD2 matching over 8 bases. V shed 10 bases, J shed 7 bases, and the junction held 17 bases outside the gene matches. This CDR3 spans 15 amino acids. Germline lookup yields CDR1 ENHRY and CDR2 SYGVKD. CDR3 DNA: TGTGCCACCGGGGGGGGGGCCCGAACCCAATGGACCCAGTACTTC. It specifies CATGGGARTQWTQYF.

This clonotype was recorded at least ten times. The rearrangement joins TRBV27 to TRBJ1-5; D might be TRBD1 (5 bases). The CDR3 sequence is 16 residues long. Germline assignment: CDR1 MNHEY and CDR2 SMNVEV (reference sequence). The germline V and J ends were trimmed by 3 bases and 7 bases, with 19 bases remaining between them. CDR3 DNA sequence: TGTGCCAGCAGTTTGGCCCCAGGGTTATCTGGACAGCCCCAGCATTTT. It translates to CASSLAPGLSGQPQHF.

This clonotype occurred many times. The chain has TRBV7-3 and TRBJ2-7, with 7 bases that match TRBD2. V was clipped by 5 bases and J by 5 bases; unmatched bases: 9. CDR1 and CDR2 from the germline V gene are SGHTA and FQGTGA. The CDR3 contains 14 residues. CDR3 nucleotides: TGTGCCAGCAGCCCCGGCGGGAGATTAAACGAGCAGTACTTC. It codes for CASSPGGRLNEQYF.

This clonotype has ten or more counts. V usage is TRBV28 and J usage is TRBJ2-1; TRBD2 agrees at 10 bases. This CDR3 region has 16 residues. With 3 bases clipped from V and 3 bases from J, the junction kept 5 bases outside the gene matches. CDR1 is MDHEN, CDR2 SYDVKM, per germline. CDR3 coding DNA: TGTGCCAGCAGTTTCGGCCTAGCGGGAGTCTACAATGAGCAGTTCTTC. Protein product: CASSFGLAGVYNEQFF.

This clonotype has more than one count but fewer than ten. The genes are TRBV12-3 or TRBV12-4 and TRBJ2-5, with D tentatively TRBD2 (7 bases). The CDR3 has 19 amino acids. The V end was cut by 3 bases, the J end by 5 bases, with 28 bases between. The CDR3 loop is CASSFVSLLTSRGAETQYF. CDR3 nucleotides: TGTGCCAGCAGTTTCGTCTCCCTCCTTACTAGCCGGGGGGCGGAGACCCAGTACTTC.

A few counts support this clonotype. In DNA form, the CDR3 reads TGTGCCAGCAGCCCTGGGGGTTTGCTCTGGGAGACCCAGTACTTC. Its protein product is CASSPGGLLWETQYF. This sequence joins TRBV11-2 and TRBJ2-5; D possibly uses TRBD1 or TRBD2 (5 bases each). The CDR3 spans 15 residues. From germline, CDR1 is SGHAT and CDR2 FQNNGV. V lost 5 bases and J 5 bases, leaving 18 bases between the germline ends.

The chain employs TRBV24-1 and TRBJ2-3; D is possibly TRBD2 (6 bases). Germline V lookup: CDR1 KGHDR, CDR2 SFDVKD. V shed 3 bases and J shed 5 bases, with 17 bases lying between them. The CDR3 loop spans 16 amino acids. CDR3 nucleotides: TGTGCCACCAGTGATCCGGGGGACCGGAGGGAAGATACGCAGTATTTT. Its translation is CATSDPGDRREDTQYF.

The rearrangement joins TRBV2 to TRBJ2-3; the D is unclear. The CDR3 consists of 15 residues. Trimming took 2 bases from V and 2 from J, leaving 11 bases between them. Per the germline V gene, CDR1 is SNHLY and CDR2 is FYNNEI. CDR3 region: CASSELLPDTDTQYF. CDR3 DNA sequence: TGTGCCAGCAGTGAACTCCTTCCGGACACAGATACGCAGTATTTT.

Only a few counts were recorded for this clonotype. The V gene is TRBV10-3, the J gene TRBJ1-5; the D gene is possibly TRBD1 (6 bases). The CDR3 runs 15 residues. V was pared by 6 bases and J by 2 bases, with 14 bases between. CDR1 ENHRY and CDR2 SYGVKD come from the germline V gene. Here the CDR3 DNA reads TGTGCCATCAGCAAGTCAGGGGATGGCAATCAGCCCCAGCATTTT. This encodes CAISKSGDGNQPQHF.

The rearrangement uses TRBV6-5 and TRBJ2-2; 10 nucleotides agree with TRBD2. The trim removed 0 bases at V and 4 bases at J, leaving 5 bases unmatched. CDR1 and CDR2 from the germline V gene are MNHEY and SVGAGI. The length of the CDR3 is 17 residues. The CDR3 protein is CASSYSQREGLTGELFF. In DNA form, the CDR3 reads TGTGCCAGCAGTTACTCGCAGCGGGAGGGACTCACCGGGGAGCTGTTTTTT.

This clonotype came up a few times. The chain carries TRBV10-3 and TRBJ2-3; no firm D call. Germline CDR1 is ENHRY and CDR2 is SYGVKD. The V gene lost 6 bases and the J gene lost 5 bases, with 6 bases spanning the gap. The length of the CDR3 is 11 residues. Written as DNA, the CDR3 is TGTGCCATCAGCTCGGGAGATACGCAGTATTTT. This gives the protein CAISSGDTQYF.

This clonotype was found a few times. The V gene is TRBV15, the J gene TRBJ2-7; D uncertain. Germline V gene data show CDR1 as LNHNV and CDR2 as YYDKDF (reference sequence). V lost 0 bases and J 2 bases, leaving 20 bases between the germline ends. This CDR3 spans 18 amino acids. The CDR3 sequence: CATSRDRGSLSHPYEQYF. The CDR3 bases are TGTGCCACCAGCAGAGATCGCGGTAGCCTTTCCCACCCCTACGAGCAGTACTTC.

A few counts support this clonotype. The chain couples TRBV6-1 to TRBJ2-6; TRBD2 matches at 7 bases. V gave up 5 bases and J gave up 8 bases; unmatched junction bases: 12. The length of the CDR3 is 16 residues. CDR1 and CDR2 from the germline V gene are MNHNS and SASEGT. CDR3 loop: CASSQVGGSSTNVLTF. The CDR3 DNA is TGTGCCAGCAGTCAGGTGGGGGGGTCGTCTACCAACGTCCTGACTTTC.

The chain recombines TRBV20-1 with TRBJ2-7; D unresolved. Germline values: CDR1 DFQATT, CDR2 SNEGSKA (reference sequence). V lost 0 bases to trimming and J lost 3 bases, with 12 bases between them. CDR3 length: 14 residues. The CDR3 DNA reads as TGCAGTGCTAGAGAGAGACGGAGTTACTACGAGCAGTACGTC. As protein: CSARERRSYYEQYV.

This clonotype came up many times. The CDR3 DNA reads TGTGCCAGCAGCGAATCCTCCAATGATCAGCCCCAGCATTTT. This gives the protein CASSESSNDQPQHF. This chain uses TRBV7-2 with TRBJ1-5; D remains unclear. V lost 5 bases and J 5 bases, leaving 13 bases between the germline ends. Germline loops: CDR1 SGHTA, CDR2 FQGNSA. The CDR3 contains 14 residues.

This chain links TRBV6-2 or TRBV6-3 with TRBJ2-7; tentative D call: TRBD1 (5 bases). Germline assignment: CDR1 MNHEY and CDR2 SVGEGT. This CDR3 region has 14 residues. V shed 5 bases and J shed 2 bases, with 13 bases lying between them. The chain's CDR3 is CASSPPGFPYEQYV. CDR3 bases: TGTGCCAGCAGTCCGCCAGGGTTTCCCTACGAGCAGTACGTC.

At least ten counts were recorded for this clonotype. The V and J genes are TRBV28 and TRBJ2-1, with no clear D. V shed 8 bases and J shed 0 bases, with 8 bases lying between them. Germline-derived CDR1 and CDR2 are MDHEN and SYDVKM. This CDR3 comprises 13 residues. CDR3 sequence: CASQLSSYNEQFF. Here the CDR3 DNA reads TGTGCCAGCCAATTAAGCTCCTACAATGAGCAGTTCTTC.